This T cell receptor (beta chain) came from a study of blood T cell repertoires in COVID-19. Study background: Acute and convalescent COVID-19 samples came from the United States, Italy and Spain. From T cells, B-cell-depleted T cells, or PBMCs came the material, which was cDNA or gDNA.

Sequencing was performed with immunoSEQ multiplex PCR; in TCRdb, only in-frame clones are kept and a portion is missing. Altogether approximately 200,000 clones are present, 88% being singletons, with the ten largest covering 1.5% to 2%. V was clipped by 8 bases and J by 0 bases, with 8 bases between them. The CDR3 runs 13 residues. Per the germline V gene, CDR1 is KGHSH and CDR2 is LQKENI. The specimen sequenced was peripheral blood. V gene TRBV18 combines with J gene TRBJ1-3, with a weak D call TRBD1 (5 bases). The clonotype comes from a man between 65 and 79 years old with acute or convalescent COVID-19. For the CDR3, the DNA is TGTGCCAGCCAACAGGTCTCTGGAAACACCATATATTTT. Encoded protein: CASQQVSGNTIYF.